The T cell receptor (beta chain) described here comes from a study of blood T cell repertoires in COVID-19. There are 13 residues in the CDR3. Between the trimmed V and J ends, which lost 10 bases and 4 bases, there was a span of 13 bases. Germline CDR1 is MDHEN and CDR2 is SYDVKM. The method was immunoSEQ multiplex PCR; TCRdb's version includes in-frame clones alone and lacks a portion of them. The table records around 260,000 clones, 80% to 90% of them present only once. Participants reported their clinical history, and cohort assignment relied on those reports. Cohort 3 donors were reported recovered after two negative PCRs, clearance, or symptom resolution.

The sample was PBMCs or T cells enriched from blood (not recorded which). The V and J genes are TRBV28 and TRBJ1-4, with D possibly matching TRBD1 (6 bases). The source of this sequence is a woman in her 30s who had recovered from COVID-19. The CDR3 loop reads CAITGIFNEKLFF. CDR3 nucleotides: TGTGCCATAACAGGGATCTTTAATGAAAAACTGTTTTTT. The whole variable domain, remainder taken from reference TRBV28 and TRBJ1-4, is DVKVTQSSRYLVKRTGEKVFLECVQDMDHENMFWYRQDPGLGLRLIYFSYDVKMKEKGDIPEGYSVSREKKERFSLILESASTNQTSMYLCAITGIFNEKLFFGSGTQLSVL.